This T cell receptor (beta chain) was obtained from a study of tumor-infiltrating lymphocytes in primary liver carcinoma. This clonotype occurred many times. With around 520 ng total RNA as template and a constant-region primer, TCR beta cDNA was made. Library construction for TCR beta comprised three nested multiplex PCR rounds performed with slightly modified ARM-PCR. It was with TRBV1-TRBV30 forward primers and a C-beta reverse primer that the first two PCR rounds were run, at about 9 cycles each. A single record per CDR3 protein comes from TCRdb applying MiXCR to the multiplex PCR reads. The sample records 70,000 to 75,000 distinct CDR3 sequences, about 72% being singletons. Taking 20-30 mg of unsorted bulk tissue, the authors co-extracted RNA and DNA. None of the patients had received treatment, and all had chronic HBV infection. From germline, CDR1 is LGHNA and CDR2 YNFKEQ. The CDR3 extends over 16 amino acids. Trimming stripped 0 bases from V and 0 bases from J, with 12 bases between.

Input material: liver tumor tissue from sampling region 4. Subset described: tumor region T4, right-lateral pole. The chain combines TRBV4-2 with TRBJ2-7; D unclear. The TCR sequence derives from a middle-aged man with primary liver carcinoma and hepatitis B virus infection. CDR3 sequence: CASSQEFRASSYEQYF. The CDR3 DNA is TGTGCCAGCAGCCAAGAGTTCCGCGCTAGCTCCTACGAGCAGTACTTC.